This entry is about one T cell receptor beta chain. The antigen remains undetermined. The source of the sample is a study of cytotoxic CD8 clonotypes in ibrutinib-treated CLL. Germline CDR1 and CDR2: GTSNPN and SVGIG (reference sequence). The germline V and J ends were trimmed by 2 bases and 8 bases, with 12 bases remaining between them. The CDR3 consists of 13 residues. Study outcomes and limitations: Against age-matched healthy donors, baseline clonality ran higher and tracked circulating CD8+ T-cell counts.

Using immunoSEQ multiplex PCR, the repertoire was profiled, and TCRdb retains in-frame clones only, with some absent. The data hold 40,000 to 60,000 clones, with approximately 51% observed a single time. The origin of this receptor is a human donor with chronic lymphocytic leukemia. Sample: PBMCs, taken after 12 months of ibrutinib treatment. The gene calls are TRBV30 and TRBJ1-4; D possibly corresponds to TRBD1 (5 bases). The CDR3 region has the DNA TGTGCCTGGAGTCCGGGGGTTGGGGAAAAACTGTTTTTT. This gives the protein CAWSPGVGEKLFF.